This T cell receptor beta chain came from a study of blood T cell repertoires in COVID-19. In the study overall: Nucleic acid was either cDNA or gDNA, and it came from T cells, B-cell-depleted T cells, or PBMCs.

This table comes from immunoSEQ multiplex PCR, and its TCRdb copy is limited to in-frame clones, with some not included. Here the sample spans some 230,000 clones, 65% to 90% being singletons. CDR1 and CDR2 from the germline V gene are SGHAT and FQNNGV. Between the trimmed V and J ends, which lost 5 bases and 7 bases, there was a span of 9 bases. This CDR3 region has 12 residues. The sample consisted of peripheral blood. The rearrangement links TRBV11-2 to TRBJ2-1; a possible D gene is TRBD1 (5 bases). The receptor was derived from a woman aged 50 to 65 with acute or convalescent COVID-19. The CDR3 region has the DNA TGTGCCAGCAGCGTTCACAGGAATGAGCAGTTCTTC. Its protein is CASSVHRNEQFF. Complete variable domain (other parts from reference TRBV11-2 and TRBJ2-1): EAGVAQSPRYKIIEKRQSVAFWCNPISGHATLYWYQQILGQGPKLLIQFQNNGVVDDSQLPKDRFSAERLKGVDSTLKIQPAKLEDSAVYLCASSVHRNEQFFGPGTRLTVL.